This T cell receptor (beta chain) was documented in a study of OX40 agonist ivuxolimab in advanced cancers. Assay used: immunoSEQ multiplex PCR; TCRdb lists only in-frame clones, some missing. The repertoire holds over 40,000 clones, with about 86% as singletons. The V gene lost 6 bases and the J gene lost 2 bases, with 11 bases spanning the gap. The CDR3 covers 14 residues. Germline V lookup: CDR1 MNHEY, CDR2 SMNVEV (reference sequence). The material sequenced was CD4+ or CD8+ T cells sorted from blood, taken in a trial of the OX40 agonist ivuxolimab. This receptor was identified in an adult with an advanced solid tumor such as melanoma, head and neck, liver or kidney cancer. The V gene is TRBV27, the J gene TRBJ1-5; D ambiguous. The CDR3 coding sequence is TGTGCCAGCAGCGGCGGACGCGGCAATCAGCCCCAGCATTTT. Its translation: CASSGGRGNQPQHF.